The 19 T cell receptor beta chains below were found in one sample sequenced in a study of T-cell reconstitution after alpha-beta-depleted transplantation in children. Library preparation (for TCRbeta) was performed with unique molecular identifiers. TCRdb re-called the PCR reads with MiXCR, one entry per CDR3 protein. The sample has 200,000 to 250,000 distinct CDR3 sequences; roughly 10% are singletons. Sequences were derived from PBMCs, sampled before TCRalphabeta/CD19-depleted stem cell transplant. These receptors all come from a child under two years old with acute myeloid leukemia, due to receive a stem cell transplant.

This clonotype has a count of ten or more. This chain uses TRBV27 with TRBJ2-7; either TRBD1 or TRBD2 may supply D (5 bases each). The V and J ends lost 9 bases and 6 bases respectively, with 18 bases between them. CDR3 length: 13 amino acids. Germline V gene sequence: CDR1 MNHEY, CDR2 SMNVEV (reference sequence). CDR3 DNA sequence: TGTGCCAGTAGACAACGGGGCAGAGGCGAGCAGTACTTC. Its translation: CASRQRGRGEQYF.

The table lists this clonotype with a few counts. CDR3 region: CASSTAPRYNEQFF. The DNA for the CDR3 is TGTGCCAGCAGCACGGCCCCTAGGTACAATGAGCAGTTCTTC. The chain recombines TRBV7-8 with TRBJ2-1, with D hard to call. Germline lookup yields CDR1 SGHVS and CDR2 FQNEAQ. Deletions cut 5 bases from V and 4 bases from J, with 12 bases between. The CDR3 has 14 amino acids.

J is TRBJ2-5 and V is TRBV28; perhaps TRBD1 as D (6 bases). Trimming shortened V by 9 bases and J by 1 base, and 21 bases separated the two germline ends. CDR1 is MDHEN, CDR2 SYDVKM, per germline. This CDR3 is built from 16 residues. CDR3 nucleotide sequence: TGTGCCAGTTCAACACAGGGAAGGGCCCTCCAAGAGACCCAGTACTTC. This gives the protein CASSTQGRALQETQYF.

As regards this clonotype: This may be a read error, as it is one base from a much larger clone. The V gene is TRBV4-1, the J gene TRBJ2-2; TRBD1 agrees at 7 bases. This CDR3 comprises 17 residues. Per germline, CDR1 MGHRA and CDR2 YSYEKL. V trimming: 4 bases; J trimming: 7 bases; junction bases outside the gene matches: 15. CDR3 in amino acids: CASSLFSRQGQGGELFF. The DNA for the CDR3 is TGCGCCAGCAGCCTATTTTCCCGACAGGGCCAAGGCGGGGAGCTGTTTTTT.

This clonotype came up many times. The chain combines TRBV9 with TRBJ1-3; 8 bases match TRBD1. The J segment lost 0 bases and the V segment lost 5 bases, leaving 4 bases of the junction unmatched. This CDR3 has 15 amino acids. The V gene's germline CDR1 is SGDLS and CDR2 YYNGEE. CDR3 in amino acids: CASSQGASSGNTIYF. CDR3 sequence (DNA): TGTGCCAGCAGTCAGGGGGCTAGCTCTGGAAACACCATATATTTT. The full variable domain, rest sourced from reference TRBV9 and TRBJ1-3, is DSGVTQTPKHLITATGQRVTLRCSPRSGDLSVYWYQQSLDQGLQFLIQYYNGEERAKGNILERFSAQQFPDLHSELNLSSLELGDSALYFCASSQGASSGNTIYFGEGSWLTVV.

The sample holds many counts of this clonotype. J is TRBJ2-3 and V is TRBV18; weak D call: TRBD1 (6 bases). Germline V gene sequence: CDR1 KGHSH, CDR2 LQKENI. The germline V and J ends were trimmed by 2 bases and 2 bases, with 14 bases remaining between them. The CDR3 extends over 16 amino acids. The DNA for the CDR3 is TGTGCCAGCTCACCATCGAGACAGGCCCTCACAGATACGCAGTATTTT. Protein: CASSPSRQALTDTQYF.

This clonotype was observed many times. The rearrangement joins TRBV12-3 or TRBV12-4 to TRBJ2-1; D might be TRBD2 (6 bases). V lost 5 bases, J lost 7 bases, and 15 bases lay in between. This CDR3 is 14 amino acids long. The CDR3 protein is CASSRPGLLNEQFF. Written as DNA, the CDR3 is TGTGCCAGCAGTCGTCCGGGACTTCTAAATGAGCAGTTCTTC.

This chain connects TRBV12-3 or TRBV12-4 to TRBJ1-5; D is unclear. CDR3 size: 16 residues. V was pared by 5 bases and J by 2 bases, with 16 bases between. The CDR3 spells CASSPRGALGNQPQHF. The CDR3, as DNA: TGTGCCAGCAGTCCCCGCGGAGCGCTTGGCAATCAGCCCCAGCATTTT.

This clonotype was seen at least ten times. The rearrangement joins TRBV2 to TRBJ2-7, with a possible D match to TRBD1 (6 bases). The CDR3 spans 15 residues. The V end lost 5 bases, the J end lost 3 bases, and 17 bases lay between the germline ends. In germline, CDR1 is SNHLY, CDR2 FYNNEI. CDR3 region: CASSLDRTNHYEQYF. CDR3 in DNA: TGTGCCAGCAGTCTTGACAGGACGAACCACTACGAGCAGTACTTC.

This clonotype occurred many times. CDR3 residues: CASSPLLAEGIRETQYF. The DNA of the CDR3 is TGTGCCAGCAGTCCCCTTTTGGCCGAGGGGATTCGAGAGACCCAGTACTTC. The genes are TRBV7-2 and TRBJ2-5, with D perhaps given as TRBD1 or TRBD2 (5 bases each). The CDR3 is made up of 17 amino acids. Germline V gene data show CDR1 as SGHTA and CDR2 as FQGNSA. The V end was cut by 6 bases, the J end by 4 bases, with 24 bases between.

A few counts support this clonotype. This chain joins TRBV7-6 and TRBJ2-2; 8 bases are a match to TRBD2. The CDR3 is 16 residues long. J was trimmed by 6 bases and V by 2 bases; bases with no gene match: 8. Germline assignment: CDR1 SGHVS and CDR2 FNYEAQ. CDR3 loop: CASSLRLAGHSGELFF. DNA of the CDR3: TGTGCCAGCAGCTTACGTTTAGCGGGGCACTCCGGGGAGCTGTTTTTT.

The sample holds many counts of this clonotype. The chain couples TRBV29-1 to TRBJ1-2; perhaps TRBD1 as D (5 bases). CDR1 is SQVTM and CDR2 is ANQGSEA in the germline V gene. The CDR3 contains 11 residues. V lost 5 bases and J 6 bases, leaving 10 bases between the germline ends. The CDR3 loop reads CSVLRVDGYTF. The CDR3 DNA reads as TGCAGCGTTCTCAGGGTAGATGGCTACACCTTC.

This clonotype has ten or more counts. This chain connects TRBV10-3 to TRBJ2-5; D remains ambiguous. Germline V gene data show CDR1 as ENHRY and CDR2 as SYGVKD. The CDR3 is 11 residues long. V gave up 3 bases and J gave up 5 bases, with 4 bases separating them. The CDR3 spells CAISEEETQYF. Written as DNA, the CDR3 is TGTGCCATCAGTGAAGAGGAGACCCAGTACTTC.

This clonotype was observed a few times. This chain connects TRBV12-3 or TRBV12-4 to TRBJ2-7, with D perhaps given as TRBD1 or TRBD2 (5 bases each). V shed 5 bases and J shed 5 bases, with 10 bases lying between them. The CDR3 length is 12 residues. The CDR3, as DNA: TGTGCCAGCAGTGGGGGTCTGGACGAGCAGTACTTC. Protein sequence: CASSGGLDEQYF.

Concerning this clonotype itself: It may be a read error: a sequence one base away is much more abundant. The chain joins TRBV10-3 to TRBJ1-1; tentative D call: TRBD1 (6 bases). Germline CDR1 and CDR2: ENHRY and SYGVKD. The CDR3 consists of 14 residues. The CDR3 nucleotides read TGTGTCATCAGAGGGGGGCAAGTGAGCACTGAAGCTTTCTTT. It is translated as CVIRGGQVSTEAFF.

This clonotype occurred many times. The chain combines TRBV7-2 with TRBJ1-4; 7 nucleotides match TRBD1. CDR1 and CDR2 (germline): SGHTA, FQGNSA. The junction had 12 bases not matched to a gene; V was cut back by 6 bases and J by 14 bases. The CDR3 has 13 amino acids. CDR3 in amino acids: CASRLSSQGVLFF. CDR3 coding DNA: TGTGCCAGCAGGTTATCCTCCCAGGGGGTCCTGTTTTTT.

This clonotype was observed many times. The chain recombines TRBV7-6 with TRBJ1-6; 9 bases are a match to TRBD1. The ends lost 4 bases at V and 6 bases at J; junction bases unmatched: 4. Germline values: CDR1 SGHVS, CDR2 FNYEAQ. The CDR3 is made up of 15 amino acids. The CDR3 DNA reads TGTGCCAGCAGCTCCGGACAGGGGAGTAATTCACCCCTCCACTTT. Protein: CASSSGQGSNSPLHF. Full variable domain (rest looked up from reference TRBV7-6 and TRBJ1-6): GAGVSQSPRYKVTKRGQDVALRCDPISGHVSLYWYRQALGQGPEFLTYFNYEAQQDKSGLPNDRFSAERPEGSISTLTIQRTEQRDSAMYRCASSSGQGSNSPLHFGNGTRLTVT.

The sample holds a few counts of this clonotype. The CDR3 bases are TGTGCCAGCAGTTTACGTGGGGAGACAGATACGCAGTATTTT. This sequence encodes CASSLRGETDTQYF. V gene TRBV27 combines with J gene TRBJ2-3; TRBD2 might be the D (5 bases). The germline gives CDR1 MNHEY, CDR2 SMNVEV (reference sequence). The length of the CDR3 is 14 residues. V was trimmed by 2 bases and J by 3 bases, leaving 9 bases between them.

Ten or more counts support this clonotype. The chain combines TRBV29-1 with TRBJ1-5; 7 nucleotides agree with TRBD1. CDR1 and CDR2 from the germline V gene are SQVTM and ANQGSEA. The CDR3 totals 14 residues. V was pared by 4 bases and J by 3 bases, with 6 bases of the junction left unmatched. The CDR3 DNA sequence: TGCAGCGTTGGCCTCAGGGGGAACAATCAGCCCCAGCATTTT. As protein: CSVGLRGNNQPQHF.